These T cell receptor beta chains were read from a single sample in a study of blood T cell repertoires in COVID-19. Measured with immunoSEQ multiplex PCR; TCRdb has only the in-frame clones, and not every one. The sample consists of approximately 150,000 clones, about 82% of them appearing once. Sequencing was done on a sample of PBMCs or T cells enriched from blood (not recorded which). The receptors originated from a woman aged 40-49 years who had recovered from COVID-19. Each CDR3 is given with its conserved first and last residue. A D gene is named only where the DNA matches it firmly. The size field is filled for only some rows; it gives once, few, many or a size class.

j_call clone_size d_call v_call cdr3_nt cdr3_aa
TRBJ1-2 . . TRBV27 TGTGCCAGCAGTTTAAGTGGCAGCTATGGCTACACCTTC CASSLSGSYGYTF
TRBJ2-3 . . TRBV5-6 TGTGCCAGCAGCTTGGGGAGGCGCCTTACTTTGACTAGCACAGATACGCAGTATTTT CASSLGRRLTLTSTDTQYF
TRBJ2-3 . TRBD2 TRBV7-3 TGTGCCAGCTCCAGGGGGACTAGCGGGAGTTCGAGGACAGATACGCAGTATTTT CASSRGTSGSSRTDTQYF
TRBJ2-1 . . TRBV14 TGTGCCAGCAGCCGTCGGTTCTTC CASSRRFF
TRBJ1-6 . TRBD1 TRBV5-8 TGTGCCAGCACCCCTCAGGGACAGCAAACCTCCTATAATTCACCCCTCCACTTT CASTPQGQQTSYNSPLHF
TRBJ1-1 . . TRBV4-2 TGTGCCAGCAGCCAAGATCTCGTCGCTGAAGCTTTCTTT CASSQDLVAEAFF
TRBJ2-2 . . TRBV7-9 TGTGCCAGCAGATTAGACCTAGACACCGGGGAGCTGTTTTTT CASRLDLDTGELFF
TRBJ1-5 . . TRBV29-1 TGCAGCGTTGCTGAACAGAATCAGCCCCAGCATTTT CSVAEQNQPQHF
TRBJ2-7 . TRBD1 TRBV5-1 TGCGCCAGCAGCTTGATCGTGGGCAGGGGGCCTGGTGAGCAGTACTTC CASSLIVGRGPGEQYF
TRBJ1-2 . TRBD1 TRBV29-1 TGCAGCGTTGAATTTCTCCACAGGGGCGGCTACACCTTC CSVEFLHRGGYTF
TRBJ1-2 . TRBD1 TRBV30 TGTGCCTGGAACATTCCGGGACAGGGGGATACCTATGGCTACACCTTC CAWNIPGQGDTYGYTF
TRBJ2-2 few . TRBV7-9 TGTGCCAGCAGCTTAGCGGGCAGGGTCAACACCGGGGAGCTGTTTTTT CASSLAGRVNTGELFF
TRBJ2-2 . . TRBV4-1 TGCGCCAGCAGCCAACTTTATACCGGGGAGCTGTTTTTT CASSQLYTGELFF
TRBJ2-1 . . TRBV5-1 TGCGCCAGCAGCCCAAACAATGAGCAGTTCTTC CASSPNNEQFF
TRBJ2-2 . TRBD1 TRBV7-7 TGTGCCAGCAGCCGGGGACAGTTGAACACCGGGGAGCTGTTTTTT CASSRGQLNTGELFF
TRBJ1-2 . . TRBV15 TGTGCCACCTCTACAGCATCTAACTATGGCTACACCTTC CATSTASNYGYTF
TRBJ2-3 . TRBD2 TRBV27 TGTGCCAGCAGTTTGGGACTAGCGGGCCAAAGCACAGATACGCAGTATTTT CASSLGLAGQSTDTQYF
TRBJ2-3 . TRBD1 TRBV7-6 TGTGCCAGCAGCTCCATAGGGGGGGGACAGGGAAATACGCAGTATTTT CASSSIGGGQGNTQYF
TRBJ2-7 . . TRBV5-6 TGTGCCAGCAGCTTGGGGAGCTCCTACGAGCAGTACTTC CASSLGSSYEQYF
TRBJ1-5 . TRBD1 TRBV19 TGTGCCAGTAGCCTAAGGACAGGTAATCAGCCCCAGCATTTT CASSLRTGNQPQHF
TRBJ2-2 . . TRBV19 TGTGCCAGTCTGGGAGAGAGACGAGGACACACCGGGGAGCTGTTTTTT CASLGERRGHTGELFF
TRBJ2-7 once . TRBV19 TGTGCCAGTACCAACTGGGAGGCTATCTACGAGCAGTACTTC CASTNWEAIYEQYF
TRBJ1-5 . . TRBV7-9 TGTGCCAGCAGCCGAGGGCAGCCCAATCAGCCCCAGCATTTT CASSRGQPNQPQHF
TRBJ2-5 . TRBD1 TRBV5-1 TGCGCCAGCAGCTTAGGGGGCTACCAAGAGACCCAGTACTTC CASSLGGYQETQYF
TRBJ2-1 . TRBD2 TRBV7-2 TGTGCCAGCAGTCAAGACCCGGGACTAGCGGGGTACAATGAGCAGTTCTTC CASSQDPGLAGYNEQFF
TRBJ1-1 . TRBD1 TRBV18 TGTGCCAGCTTCTCCGGGACAGGGGGCTATGCTGAAGCTTTCTTT CASFSGTGGYAEAFF
TRBJ1-2 . TRBD1 TRBV2 TGTGCCAGCAGCGGACCGGGACAGCACTATGGCTACACCTTC CASSGPGQHYGYTF
TRBJ1-1 . . TRBV5-6 TGTGCCAGCAGCGTACAGAGTGAAGCTTTCTTT CASSVQSEAFF
TRBJ1-5 . TRBD1 TRBV6-5 TGTGCCAGCAACCCGGGAGGGGGCGGCAATCAGCCCCAGCATTTT CASNPGGGGNQPQHF
TRBJ1-1 few . TRBV30 TGTGCCTGGAGTGCGGGCGGGGCACTCGAAGCTTTCTTT CAWSAGGALEAFF
TRBJ1-2 . TRBD1 TRBV27 TGTGCCAGCAGTGGCGGACAGGCAAACTATGGCTACACCTTC CASSGGQANYGYTF
TRBJ2-1 . . TRBV3-1/TRBV3-2 TGTGCCAGCAGCCAAGGGGAGAACACCTACAATGAGCAGTTCTTC CASSQGENTYNEQFF
TRBJ1-4 . TRBD1 TRBV5-8 TGTGCCAGCAGCTTGGCGGTCACAGGGGTCGATGAAAAACTGTTTTTT CASSLAVTGVDEKLFF
TRBJ1-5 . TRBD1 TRBV6-1 TGTGCCAGCAGTGAATTATTTAGGGCAGGGGGCTCTCAGCCCCAGCATTTT CASSELFRAGGSQPQHF
TRBJ1-2 . . TRBV5-8 TGTGCCAGCAGCTTGTTTCTAGGCTACACCTTC CASSLFLGYTF
TRBJ1-4 . . TRBV7-9 TGTGCCAGCAGCTTATTCGGGGAAGCCCTTGATGAAAAACTGTTTTTT CASSLFGEALDEKLFF
TRBJ2-2 . TRBD2 TRBV5-4 TGTGCCAGCAGCTTACTCACTAGCGGGAGCGGCACCGGGGAGCTGTTTTTT CASSLLTSGSGTGELFF
TRBJ2-7 once . TRBV30 TGTGCCTGGAGTGCTGGACAGCCCCTCGGGCAGTACTTC CAWSAGQPLGQYF
TRBJ1-2 once . TRBV6-5 TGTGCCACCTTTTCGACAGGCTTTAACTATGGCTACACCTTC CATFSTGFNYGYTF
TRBJ1-6 . . TRBV4-1 TGCGCCAGCAGCCAAGAACTAGGACGACTAGGACCCCTCCACTTT CASSQELGRLGPLHF
TRBJ1-1 . TRBD1 TRBV11-2 TGTGCCAGCAGCGGGACAGGAGCGAACACTGAAGCTTTCTTT CASSGTGANTEAFF
TRBJ2-3 few . TRBV30 TGTGCCGTCAAACCCCGACTGACTACAGATACGCAGTATTTT CAVKPRLTTDTQYF
TRBJ2-3 . TRBD1 TRBV15 TGTGCCACCAGCAGAATACAGGGGGCCGGAGATACGCAGTATTTT CATSRIQGAGDTQYF
TRBJ2-6 once . TRBV27 TGTGCCAGCACCCCGAGGCCTCCGATCTCTGGGGCCAACGTCCTGACTTTC CASTPRPPISGANVLTF
TRBJ2-3 . TRBD2 TRBV2 TGTGCCAGCAGTGAAGCGGGAAGCGGGGGGGCCGCAGATACGCAGTATTTT CASSEAGSGGAADTQYF
TRBJ2-1 . TRBD2 TRBV15 TGTGCCACCAGCAGAGATTCGGGGACTAGCGGGATTGAGCAGTTCTTC CATSRDSGTSGIEQFF
TRBJ1-2 . TRBD1 TRBV2 TGTGCCAGCCAGCAAATTACAGGGGATTATGGCTACACCTTC CASQQITGDYGYTF
TRBJ2-7 . . TRBV5-1 TGCGCCAGCAGCCCACGCCCCCCAGGGCAGTACATCTACGAGCAGTACTTC CASSPRPPGQYIYEQYF
TRBJ2-7 once TRBD1 TRBV7-7 TGTGCTAGCAGCTTAAGACAGGGGGTCGACTACGAGCAGTACTTC CASSLRQGVDYEQYF
TRBJ1-3 . . TRBV30 TGTGCCTGGAACCCGATGCGCTCTGGAAACACCATATATTTT CAWNPMRSGNTIYF
TRBJ2-3 . . TRBV19 TGTGCCAGTAGTATAGCTTCAGATACGCAGTATTTT CASSIASDTQYF
TRBJ2-1 once TRBD2 TRBV7-2 TGTGCCAGCAGTGTTACGGGACTAGGCTCCTACAATGAGCAGTTCTTC CASSVTGLGSYNEQFF
TRBJ1-4 once TRBD1 TRBV30 TGTGCCTGGAGACAGGGGGCGGAAGAAAAACTGTTTTTT CAWRQGAEEKLFF
TRBJ1-6 . . TRBV4-1 TGCGCCAGCAGCCCTACTTTTTCAGAGGTCTCACCCCTCCACTTT CASSPTFSEVSPLHF
TRBJ2-1 . . TRBV7-9 TGTGCCAGCAGCCACGGAGGGGGGGACAATGAGCAGTTCTTC CASSHGGGDNEQFF
TRBJ2-1 . . TRBV11-1 TGTGCCAGCAGCCGCCGACAGAGTAGCTCCTACAATGAGCAGTTCTTC CASSRRQSSSYNEQFF
TRBJ1-6 . TRBD1 TRBV5-1 TGCGCCAGCAGCCTCCTGACAGGGGGTGGAAATTCACCCCTCCACTTT CASSLLTGGGNSPLHF